This TCR beta chain was captured in a study of blood T cell repertoires in COVID-19. Study details: Both acute and convalescent COVID-19 samples were obtained from the United States, Italy and Spain. PBMCs, B-cell-depleted T cells, or T cells provided the cDNA or gDNA that made up the material.

This clone was recorded only once. The CDR3 spans 14 residues. V shed 6 bases and J shed 4 bases, with 14 bases lying between them. Germline CDR1 MGHDK, CDR2 SYGVNS. Under the authors' procedure: Quantification of nucleated cells was approximated via reference gene primer amplification. Produced via immunoSEQ multiplex PCR; TCRdb's table is partial and in-frame only. V and J calls and clone size follow that table, whereas D and trimming were derived from the DNA. The table shows 200,000 to 250,000 clones, with roughly 80% occurring only once. The clonotype comes from a woman in her twenties or thirties who had recovered from COVID-19. The rearrangement links TRBV25-1 to TRBJ2-3; weak D call: TRBD1 (8 bases). The material sequenced was peripheral blood. The DNA of the CDR3 is TGTGCCAGCAGCGACAGGGGAGGGGCAGATACGCAGTATTTT. Translation gives CASSDRGGADTQYF.